The entry that follows covers one T cell receptor beta chain sequence. Looked up from germline, CDR1 is LGHNA and CDR2 is YSLEER. Trimming stripped 0 bases from V and 4 bases from J, with 11 bases between. The CDR3 runs 15 residues. The sample is drawn from a study of T cell changes during pregnancy in multiple sclerosis. TCRdb keeps only in-frame clones here, not all; method: immunoSEQ multiplex PCR. Here the sample spans more than 65,000 clones, 90% to 95% being singletons. The chain couples TRBV4-3 to TRBJ2-3, with a tentative D call TRBD1 (6 bases). The origin of this receptor is a female donor with multiple sclerosis, enrolled in a pregnancy study. The sample here was peripheral blood, taken in the first trimester of pregnancy. CDR3 region: CASSQDNNRADTQYF. The CDR3 coding sequence is TGCGCCAGCAGCCAAGATAACAACAGGGCAGATACGCAGTATTTT.